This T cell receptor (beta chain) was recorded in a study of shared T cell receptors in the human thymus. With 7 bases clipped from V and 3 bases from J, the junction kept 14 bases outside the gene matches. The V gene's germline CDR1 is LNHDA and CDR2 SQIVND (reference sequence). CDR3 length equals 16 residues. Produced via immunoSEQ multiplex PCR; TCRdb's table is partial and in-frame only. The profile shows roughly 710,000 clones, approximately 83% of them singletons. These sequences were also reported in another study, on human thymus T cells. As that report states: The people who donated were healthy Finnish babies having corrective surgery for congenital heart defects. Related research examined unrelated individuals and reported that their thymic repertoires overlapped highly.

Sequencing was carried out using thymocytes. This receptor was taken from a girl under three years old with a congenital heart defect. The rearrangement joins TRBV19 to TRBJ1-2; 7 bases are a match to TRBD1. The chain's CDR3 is CASTEVGGIPHYGYTF. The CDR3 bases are TGTGCCAGTACCGAAGTAGGGGGCATTCCCCACTATGGCTACACCTTC.